One sample yielded the 15 T cell receptor beta chains listed below, sequenced in a study of T cells after somatic rescue of genetic block. Sequencing was performed with immunoSEQ multiplex PCR; in TCRdb, only in-frame clones are kept and a portion is missing. Here the sample spans roughly 58,000 clones, 90% to 96% being singletons. The sample taken for sequencing was peripheral blood mononuclear cells (PBMCs). Every receptor here comes from a child in the first two years of life.

The rearrangement uses TRBV6-5 and TRBJ2-2; 9 positions match TRBD1. V lost 10 bases and J lost 5; bases outside the gene matches: 5. The CDR3 totals 13 residues. Germline lookup yields CDR1 MNHEY and CDR2 SVGAGI. CDR3 DNA sequence: TGTGCCACCAGGGACAGGGATACCGGGGAGCTGTTTTTT. Encoded protein: CATRDRDTGELFF.

The chain joins TRBV4-1 to TRBJ2-1; 8 bases match TRBD2. The CDR3 runs 15 residues. V lost 0 bases and J lost 3; bases outside the gene matches: 1. Germline assignment: CDR1 MGHRA and CDR2 YSYEKL. Written as DNA, the CDR3 is TGCGCCAGCAGCCAAGAAAGCGGGAGCTACAATGAGCAGTTCTTC. Translated: CASSQESGSYNEQFF.

This clone was seen just once. The chain links TRBV4-1 to TRBJ1-1; tentative D call: TRBD1 (5 bases). The V end lost 0 bases, the J end lost 0 bases, and 8 bases lay between the germline ends. The CDR3 runs to 15 residues. CDR1 is MGHRA, CDR2 YSYEKL, per germline. The CDR3 DNA reads as TGCGCCAGCAGCCAAGATAGGACAATGAACACTGAAGCTTTCTTT. This translates into CASSQDRTMNTEAFF.

The chain uses TRBV27 and TRBJ1-5; the D is unclear. Germline V gene lookup returns CDR1 MNHEY and CDR2 SMNVEV (reference sequence). This CDR3 has 15 residues. V was trimmed by 1 base and J by 1 base, leaving 8 bases between them. CDR3 sequence (DNA): TGTGCCAGCAGTTTATGGGGTGGAAGCAATCAGCCCCAGCATTTT. Protein sequence: CASSLWGGSNQPQHF.

The V gene is TRBV19, the J gene TRBJ2-6, with TRBD2 as a possible D gene (6 bases). The CDR3 extends over 15 amino acids. Germline lookup yields CDR1 LNHDA and CDR2 SQIVND (reference sequence). V lost 3 bases and J 3 bases, leaving 9 bases between the germline ends. This CDR3 is CASSIWGVGANVLTF. The CDR3 DNA follows: TGTGCCAGTAGTATCTGGGGGGTTGGGGCCAACGTCCTGACTTTC.

V gene TRBV28 combines with J gene TRBJ2-6; D is uncertain. Germline lookup yields CDR1 MDHEN and CDR2 SYDVKM. Trimming cost V 7 bases and J 1 base, with 5 bases left between them. This CDR3 region has 13 residues. The CDR3 nucleotides are TGTGCCAGCACCCCGTCTGGGGCCAACGTCCTGACTTTC. This encodes CASTPSGANVLTF. The variable domain in full, with the rest retrieved from reference TRBV28 and TRBJ2-6, is DVKVTQSSRYLVKRTGEKVFLECVQDMDHENMFWYRQDPGLGLRLIYFSYDVKMKEKGDIPEGYSVSREKKERFSLILESASTNQTSMYLCASTPSGANVLTFGAGSRLTVL.

CDR3 loop: CASSLGTGGNEQFF. The DNA of the CDR3 is TGTGCCAGCAGTTTAGGGACAGGGGGCAATGAGCAGTTCTTC. This chain uses TRBV27 with TRBJ2-1; 11 bases align to TRBD1. Trimming took 2 bases from V and 6 from J; bases not matched to a gene: 0. Germline V gene lookup returns CDR1 MNHEY and CDR2 SMNVEV (reference sequence). There are 14 residues in the CDR3.

The rearrangement uses TRBV11-2 and TRBJ1-1; D possibly corresponds to TRBD1 (6 bases). The CDR3 covers 14 residues. V was trimmed by 2 bases and J by 1 base, leaving 8 bases between them. CDR1 and CDR2 (germline): SGHAT, FQNNGV. CDR3 residues: CASSLSTGNTEAFF. DNA for the CDR3: TGTGCCAGCAGCTTATCGACAGGGAACACTGAAGCTTTCTTT. The full variable domain, rest sourced from reference TRBV11-2 and TRBJ1-1, is EAGVAQSPRYKIIEKRQSVAFWCNPISGHATLYWYQQILGQGPKLLIQFQNNGVVDDSQLPKDRFSAERLKGVDSTLKIQPAKLEDSAVYLCASSLSTGNTEAFFGQGTRLTVV.

The chain recombines TRBV6-5 with TRBJ1-4; 9 bases are a match to TRBD1. The CDR3 sequence is 13 residues long. J gave up 6 bases and V 6 bases, and 2 bases lay outside the gene matches. Germline V gives CDR1 MNHEY, CDR2 SVGAGI. Here the CDR3 reads CASSRDRDEKLFF. The CDR3 DNA sequence: TGTGCCAGCAGCCGGGACAGGGATGAAAAACTGTTTTTT.

V is TRBV5-1 and J is TRBJ1-2; no firm D call. Germline loops: CDR1 SGHRS, CDR2 YFSETQ. Trimming left V 1 base short and J 0 bases short, with 7 bases between. The CDR3 is 14 residues long. The DNA for the CDR3 is TGCGCCAGCAGCTTGAGGGCCGCTAACTATGGCTACACCTTC. Translated, it gives CASSLRAANYGYTF.

The V call is TRBV4-1, the J call TRBJ2-2; tentatively, D is TRBD1 or TRBD2 (5 bases each). The CDR3 loop spans 17 amino acids. The V gene's germline CDR1 is MGHRA and CDR2 YSYEKL. V shed 3 bases and J shed 4 bases, with 18 bases lying between them. The CDR3 protein is CASSHNLDPRGTGELFF. The CDR3 region has the DNA TGCGCCAGCAGCCACAACTTGGACCCGAGGGGCACCGGGGAGCTGTTTTTT.

This chain connects TRBV7-9 to TRBJ1-5, with 12 bases lining up with TRBD1. The CDR3 spans 15 residues. Per germline, CDR1 SEHNR and CDR2 FQNEAQ (reference sequence). V shed 5 bases and J 9 bases; nucleotides not matched to a gene: 8. CDR3 sequence: CASSPGTGGQSPQHF. CDR3 DNA: TGTGCCAGCAGCCCAGGGACAGGGGGCCAATCGCCCCAGCATTTT.

The chain is built from TRBV5-4 and TRBJ2-5; D uncertain. Germline V CDR1 and CDR2: SGHNT, YYREEE (reference sequence). The CDR3 consists of 11 residues. Trimming removed 2 bases from V and 6 bases from J, with 5 bases in between. The CDR3 DNA reads as TGTGCCAGCAGCTTTGGGAAGACCCAGTACTTC. It encodes CASSFGKTQYF.

This rearrangement joins TRBV27 to TRBJ2-1; TRBD2 agrees at 11 bases. Looked up from germline, CDR1 is MNHEY and CDR2 is SMNVEV (reference sequence). The CDR3 has 16 amino acids. The trim removed 5 bases at V and 3 bases at J, leaving 6 bases unmatched. The CDR3 nucleotides read TGTGCCAGCAGTCCGTTACTAGCGGGAGACTACAATGAGCAGTTCTTC. It codes for CASSPLLAGDYNEQFF.

The chain combines TRBV20-1 with TRBJ2-5; D unresolved. The CDR3 sequence is 9 residues long. Trimming cost V 5 bases and J 5 bases, with 3 bases left between them. Per germline, CDR1 DFQATT and CDR2 SNEGSKA (reference sequence). In nucleotides, the CDR3 is TGCAGTGCTGGGGAGACCCAGTACTTC. Translated, it gives CSAGETQYF.